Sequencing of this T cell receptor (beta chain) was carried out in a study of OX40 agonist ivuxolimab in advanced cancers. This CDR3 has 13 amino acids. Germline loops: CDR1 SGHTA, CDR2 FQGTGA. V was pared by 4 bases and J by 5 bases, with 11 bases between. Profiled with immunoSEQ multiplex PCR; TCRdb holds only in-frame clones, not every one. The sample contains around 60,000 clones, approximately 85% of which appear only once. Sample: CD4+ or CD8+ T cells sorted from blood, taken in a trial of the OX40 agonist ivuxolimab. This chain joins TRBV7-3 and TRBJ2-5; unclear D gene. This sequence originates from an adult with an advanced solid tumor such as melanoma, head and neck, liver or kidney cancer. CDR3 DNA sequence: TGTGCCAGCAGCTACTCCCCATGGGAGACCCAGTACTTC. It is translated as CASSYSPWETQYF.